Presented here are 17 T cell receptor beta chains from one specimen sequenced in a study of radiotherapy plus CTLA-4 blockade in lung cancer. Libraries were prepared by immunoSEQ multiplex PCR; TCRdb keeps only in-frame clonotypes and omits some of them. The sample carries nearly 110,000 clones, around 85% recorded once. This material consisted of peripheral blood, taken from a patient treated with radiotherapy plus ipilimumab. The source of these receptors is a human donor with non-small cell lung cancer that progressed on radiotherapy plus ipilimumab. Some clones in this sample may be carry-over from other donors' samples.

This chain joins TRBV5-4 and TRBJ1-4, with D tentatively TRBD1 (6 bases). Trimming pared 4 bases from V and 3 bases from J, leaving 10 bases between. The CDR3 is 14 amino acids. Germline CDR1 SGHNT, CDR2 YYREEE (reference sequence). CDR3 DNA: TGTGCCAGCAGCCGAGGGGGGGCTAATGAAAAACTGTTTTTT. Its protein is CASSRGGANEKLFF.

This clone has just a few counts. The chain couples TRBV5-4 to TRBJ2-1, with D possibly called TRBD1 or TRBD2 (5 bases each). The length of the CDR3 is 15 residues. V lost 0 bases and J 2 bases, leaving 9 bases between the germline ends. Germline CDR1 is SGHNT and CDR2 is YYREEE (reference sequence). In DNA form, the CDR3 reads TGTGCCAGCAGCTTGGGTGGGACGGCCTACAATGAGCAGTTCTTC. Translation: CASSLGGTAYNEQFF.

Notes on this clone: One junction end disagrees with the germline gene, perhaps due to a read error. The chain links TRBV5-4 to TRBJ2-1; maybe TRBD1 (6 bases). Germline V gene data show CDR1 as SGHNT and CDR2 as YYREEE (reference sequence). The CDR3 consists of 14 residues. In DNA, the CDR3 is TGTGCCAGCAGCTTTACAGGGAATTACAATGGGCAGTTCTTC. Translated, it gives CASSFTGNYNGQFF. Looking up the rest from reference TRBV5-4 and TRBJ2-1 gives the full variable domain: ETGVTQSPTHLIKTRGQQVTLRCSSQSGHNTVSWYQQALGQGPQFIFQYYREEENGRGNFPPRFSGLQFPNYSSELNVNALELDDSALYLCASSFTGNYNGQFFGPGTRLTVL.

V is TRBV7-9 and J is TRBJ2-3, with 7 positions matching TRBD2. The CDR3 consists of 16 residues. Germline CDR1 reads SEHNR; CDR2 reads FQNEAQ (reference sequence). The junction had 13 bases not matched to a gene; V was cut back by 5 bases and J by 5 bases. The CDR3 nucleotides are TGTGCCAGCAGCAGACCGGGAGGTTCACGGGGAGATACGCAGTATTTT. This translates into CASSRPGGSRGDTQYF.

This chain uses TRBV27 with TRBJ1-2, with 8 bases that match TRBD1. V lost 3 bases and J lost 4; bases outside the gene matches: 4. The CDR3 contains 14 residues. Germline CDR1 is MNHEY and CDR2 is SMNVEV (reference sequence). The CDR3 sequence: CASSFTGGSYGYTF. CDR3 nucleotide sequence: TGTGCCAGCAGTTTTACAGGGGGTAGCTATGGCTACACCTTC.

The V call is TRBV28, the J call TRBJ2-5; 10 positions match TRBD1. CDR1 MDHEN and CDR2 SYDVKM come from the germline V gene. Trimming cost V 6 bases and J 4 bases; bases outside gene matches: 8. This CDR3 has 15 residues. This CDR3 reads CASRAQDRGRETQYF. The CDR3 nucleotides read TGTGCCAGCAGAGCTCAGGACAGGGGGAGAGAGACCCAGTACTTC.

The count of this clone is one. The chain is built from TRBV15 and TRBJ2-1; 8 positions match TRBD2. Trimming took 1 base from V and 0 from J; bases not matched to a gene: 5. The CDR3 is made up of 17 amino acids. The germline V gene encodes CDR1 LNHNV and CDR2 YYDKDF (reference sequence). Here the CDR3 DNA reads TGTGCCACCAGCAGAGGAAAAACTAGCGGCTCCTACAATGAGCAGTTCTTC. Its protein is CATSRGKTSGSYNEQFF.

This clone was counted a single time. The chain employs TRBV4-3 and TRBJ1-4, with a possible D match to TRBD1 (5 bases). Germline assignment: CDR1 LGHNA and CDR2 YSLEER. This CDR3 is built from 15 residues. The ends were cut back, 2 bases at V and 4 bases at J, with 11 bases in the middle. The CDR3 loop is CASSQLDRYNEKLFF. As DNA, the CDR3 is TGCGCCAGCAGCCAACTAGACAGATATAATGAAAAACTGTTTTTT.

This clone has just a few counts. V and J are TRBV7-2 and TRBJ2-1, with D possibly being TRBD2 (6 bases). CDR3 size: 12 residues. The germline V gene has CDR1 SGHTA and CDR2 FQGNSA. Trimming removed 4 bases from V and 6 bases from J, with 7 bases in between. The DNA of the CDR3 is TGTGCCAGCAGCTCCGGGGGCAATGAGCAGTTCTTC. Its protein product is CASSSGGNEQFF.

The chain couples TRBV21-1 to TRBJ2-5. TRBV21-1 is marked as a pseudogene. The CDR3 contains 17 residues. The CDR3 DNA is TGTGCCAGCAGCAAAGTCCTCGTGGGCCCTGGGGGTGAGACCCAGTACTTC. The encoded protein is CASSKVLVGPGGETQYF.

This rearrangement joins TRBV6-4 to TRBJ1-2; 8 nucleotides line up with TRBD1. Germline loops: CDR1 MRHNA, CDR2 SNTAGT. The CDR3 is made up of 20 amino acids. The V gene end was trimmed by 1 base and the J gene end by 0 bases; junction bases not matched to a gene: 16. The CDR3, as DNA: TGTGCCAGCAGTGACTACGTCGGTTCGGGACAGGAAATCGCTAACTATGGCTACACCTTC. Translated, it gives CASSDYVGSGQEIANYGYTF.

In DNA, the CDR3 is TGTGCCAGCAGTTTATTCCGGGGCTACGAGCAGTACTTC. It codes for CASSLFRGYEQYF. The chain is built from TRBV27 and TRBJ2-7, with D perhaps TRBD2 (5 bases). V was cut by 1 base and J by 3 bases, with 7 bases left in between. This CDR3 contains 13 residues. Per the germline V gene, CDR1 is MNHEY and CDR2 is SMNVEV (reference sequence).

The rearrangement uses TRBV28 and TRBJ1-5, with TRBD1 as a possible D gene (6 bases). This CDR3 is 14 amino acids long. The germline gives CDR1 MDHEN, CDR2 SYDVKM. The V end lost 2 bases, the J end lost 7 bases, and 12 bases lay between the germline ends. CDR3 sequence: CASSLGQTIQPQHF. CDR3 nucleotide sequence: TGTGCCAGCAGTTTAGGACAGACGATCCAGCCCCAGCATTTT. Combining the CDR3 with reference TRBV28 and TRBJ1-5 gives the whole variable domain DVKVTQSSRYLVKRTGEKVFLECVQDMDHENMFWYRQDPGLGLRLIYFSYDVKMKEKGDIPEGYSVSREKKERFSLILESASTNQTSMYLCASSLGQTIQPQHFGDGTRLSIL.

The chain carries TRBV19 and TRBJ2-7; the D gene could be TRBD1 or TRBD2 (6 bases each). Germline CDR1 and CDR2: LNHDA and SQIVND (reference sequence). The CDR3 extends over 15 amino acids. Trimming cost V 3 bases and J 7 bases, with 19 bases left between them. CDR3 amino acids: CASSMGGPLRREQYF. DNA of the CDR3: TGTGCCAGTAGTATGGGGGGCCCCCTTAGAAGAGAGCAGTACTTC.

This rearrangement joins TRBV7-8 to TRBJ2-1; D ambiguous. This CDR3 is 14 amino acids long. The germline CDR1 and CDR2 sequences are SGHVS and FQNEAQ. V was shortened by 7 bases and J by 4 bases, with 14 bases between the two germline ends. The CDR3 sequence is CASNRHSIYNEQFF. The CDR3 coding sequence is TGTGCCAGCAATCGTCACTCTATATACAATGAGCAGTTCTTC.

V gene TRBV7-9 combines with J gene TRBJ1-3; 8 bases are shared with TRBD1. The CDR3 runs 16 residues. Trimming removed 5 bases from V and 3 bases from J; junction bases left unmatched: 9. The germline V gene has CDR1 SEHNR and CDR2 FQNEAQ (reference sequence). The CDR3 coding sequence is TGTGCCAGCAGCAAGAGACAGGGGATTCGTGGAAACACCATATATTTT. Translated, it gives CASSKRQGIRGNTIYF.

This clone was detected a few times. This chain joins TRBV6-5 and TRBJ1-4, with a tentative D call TRBD1 (5 bases). Germline lookup yields CDR1 MNHEY and CDR2 SVGAGI. The V and J ends lost 6 bases and 6 bases respectively, with 17 bases between them. The CDR3 is 15 residues long. CDR3: CASRSRAGGDEKLFF. CDR3 in DNA: TGTGCCAGCAGGTCCAGGGCTGGGGGGGATGAAAAACTGTTTTTT.